The source of this TCR beta chain is a study of T cells in Graves' hyperthyroidism and ophthalmopathy. Ophthalmopathy cases scored 3 or more on the Clinical Activity Score and 4 or more on NOSPECS grade, with duration below 3 months. The PBMCs were sourced from fresh peripheral blood (about 9.7 ml). Comments on this clonotype: Its specificity is not known.

Study-level points and caveats: Blood held most thyroid clonotypes expanded above 0.001 frequency.

The CDR3 totals 18 residues. Germline loops: CDR1 SGDLS, CDR2 YYNGEE. With V trimmed by 2 bases and J by 3 bases, 7 bases remained unmatched. RNA transcripts were the template for amplifying TCR beta CDR3 regions. HTBI primers were the set used in a first-round RT-PCR of the TCR CDR3. Each CDR3 protein gets one entry after TCRdb re-called the multiplex PCR reads with MiXCR. The repertoire holds 550,000 to 600,000 distinct CDR3 sequences, with approximately 15% as singletons. The sequencing sample was made of blood. The origin of this receptor is a woman aged 18-35 years with Graves' ophthalmopathy. J is TRBJ2-2 and V is TRBV9; 13 nucleotides line up with TRBD2. CDR3 sequence (DNA): TGTGCCAGCAGCGTGCACGGACTAGCGGGAGTTGACACCGGGGAGCTGTTTTTT. It encodes CASSVHGLAGVDTGELFF.